A single sample is the source of the 28 T cell receptor beta chains below, sequenced in a study of blood T cells in healthy people across ages. For the second PCR, which ran for about 7 to 12 cycles, a sample-barcoded 5' primer and a J-beta primer mix were used. MiXCR, applied by TCRdb to the 5' RACE reads, yields one record per CDR3 protein. The repertoire holds roughly 1,800,000 distinct CDR3 sequences, 49% seen once, with over 2% in the top ten. The specimen was blood. All receptors come from a woman in her thirties or forties in good health.

The chain is built from TRBV4-3 and TRBJ1-2; D might be TRBD1 (6 bases). The germline V gene encodes CDR1 LGHNA and CDR2 YSLEER. This CDR3 has 15 amino acids. Trimming took 2 bases from V and 6 from J, leaving 16 bases between them. CDR3 in amino acids: CASSQTTTGNDGYTF. Written as DNA, the CDR3 is TGCGCCAGCAGCCAAACGACAACAGGGAATGATGGCTACACCTTC.

This clonotype was observed a handful of times. The CDR3 DNA reads TGTGCCAGCAGCTTATGGGACAGGGGGGATCAGCCCCAGCATTTT. It codes for CASSLWDRGDQPQHF. This chain links TRBV7-2 with TRBJ1-5; 11 nucleotides align to TRBD1. V lost 2 bases and J lost 5; bases outside the gene matches: 2. Germline V gene sequence: CDR1 SGHTA, CDR2 FQGNSA. The CDR3 length is 15 residues.

The rearrangement links TRBV12-3 or TRBV12-4 to TRBJ1-4, with D possibly TRBD1 on 5 matching bases. The CDR3 consists of 16 residues. V was cut by 6 bases and J by 8 bases, with 22 bases left in between. The CDR3 protein is CASRATRKLGQEKLFF. The CDR3 DNA sequence: TGTGCCAGCAGGGCGACCAGGAAATTGGGGCAAGAAAAACTGTTTTTT.

This clonotype was counted between two and nine times. The chain employs TRBV7-2 and TRBJ2-5, with D unclear. Germline loops: CDR1 SGHTA, CDR2 FQGNSA. V was trimmed by 5 bases and J by 5 bases, leaving 12 bases between them. This CDR3 contains 13 residues. CDR3 in DNA: TGTGCCAGCAGCCGCGGAAATTGGGAGACCCAGTACTTC. Translated, it gives CASSRGNWETQYF. Full variable domain (outside the CDR3, taken from reference TRBV7-2 and TRBJ2-5): GAGVSQSPSNKVTEKGKDVELRCDPISGHTALYWYRQSLGQGLEFLIYFQGNSAPDKSGLPSDRFSAERTGGSVSTLTIQRTQQEDSAVYLCASSRGNWETQYFGPGTRLLVL.

This chain uses TRBV9 with TRBJ2-5; D remains unclear. This CDR3 spans 16 amino acids. Trimming left V 3 bases short and J 2 bases short, with 17 bases between. Germline-derived CDR1 and CDR2 are SGDLS and YYNGEE. The CDR3 loop is CASSAALLSGQETQYF. CDR3 in DNA: TGTGCCAGCAGCGCCGCCCTACTATCTGGTCAAGAGACCCAGTACTTC. The full variable domain, its missing parts supplied by reference TRBV9 and TRBJ2-5, is DSGVTQTPKHLITATGQRVTLRCSPRSGDLSVYWYQQSLDQGLQFLIQYYNGEERAKGNILERFSAQQFPDLHSELNLSSLELGDSALYFCASSAALLSGQETQYFGPGTRLLVL.

The V gene is TRBV6-1, the J gene TRBJ2-1; D remains unclear. The CDR3 is 14 amino acids. CDR1 and CDR2 (germline): MNHNS, SASEGT. Between the trimmed V and J ends, which lost 0 bases and 10 bases, there was a span of 13 bases. The CDR3 bases are TGTGCCAGCAGTGAAGCGCTTCTCCCCAAGGAGCAGTTCTTC. Amino acid sequence: CASSEALLPKEQFF.

This chain links TRBV7-9 with TRBJ2-6, with a weak D call TRBD1 (6 bases). Germline V gene data show CDR1 as SEHNR and CDR2 as FQNEAQ (reference sequence). This CDR3 comprises 17 residues. The V and J ends lost 4 bases and 0 bases respectively, with 13 bases between them. CDR3 residues: CASSSRGTYSGANVLTF. In DNA form, the CDR3 reads TGTGCCAGCAGCTCCAGGGGAACCTACTCTGGGGCCAACGTCCTGACTTTC.

In DNA, the CDR3 is TGTGCCAGCAGCCAAGAGGACACCGTCTATGGCTACACCTTC. This gives the protein CASSQEDTVYGYTF. V usage is TRBV4-2 and J usage is TRBJ1-2, with a possible D match to TRBD1 (5 bases). This CDR3 spans 14 amino acids. CDR1 and CDR2 (germline): LGHNA, YNFKEQ. V was shortened by 0 bases and J by 4 bases, with 9 bases between the two germline ends.

The chain recombines TRBV24-1 with TRBJ2-3; a weak D match, TRBD1 (6 bases). CDR1 is KGHDR and CDR2 is SFDVKD in the germline V gene. V was trimmed by 3 bases and J by 1 base, leaving 13 bases between them. The CDR3 has 16 residues. The CDR3 DNA follows: TGTGCCACCAGTGATCAGGCGACAGGCCGCACAGATACGCAGTATTTT. This gives the protein CATSDQATGRTDTQYF.

This clonotype was found a few times. The chain is built from TRBV7-2 and TRBJ2-7; D perhaps matches TRBD2 (5 bases). Trimming left V 5 bases short and J 4 bases short, with 12 bases between. CDR3 length: 13 amino acids. Germline V gives CDR1 SGHTA, CDR2 FQGNSA. CDR3 residues: CASSPVPGYEQYF. DNA for the CDR3: TGTGCCAGCAGCCCCGTCCCGGGATACGAGCAGTACTTC.

V is TRBV15 and J is TRBJ1-4; TRBD1 might be the D (5 bases). V dropped 1 base and J dropped 7 bases, with 10 bases sitting between them. The germline V gene has CDR1 LNHNV and CDR2 YYDKDF (reference sequence). The CDR3 runs 14 residues. The CDR3 sequence is CATSRGGVPEKLFF. CDR3 nucleotide sequence: TGTGCCACCAGCAGAGGGGGGGTTCCTGAAAAACTGTTTTTT.

The V and J genes are TRBV28 and TRBJ2-7, with 7 bases lining up with TRBD1. This CDR3 has 14 residues. With 3 bases clipped from V and 5 bases from J, the junction kept 7 bases outside the gene matches. Germline CDR1 and CDR2: MDHEN and SYDVKM. The CDR3 DNA sequence: TGTGCCAGCAGTTTCCTACAGGGGAAGGACGAGCAGTACTTC. Its translation is CASSFLQGKDEQYF.

The chain employs TRBV4-3 and TRBJ2-4; no clear D gene. Trimming removed 1 base from V and 5 bases from J, with 21 bases in between. The CDR3 is 18 residues long. The germline CDR1 and CDR2 sequences are LGHNA and YSLEER. This chain's CDR3 is CASSQVESGRAAENIQYF. CDR3 in DNA: TGCGCCAGCAGCCAAGTTGAAAGTGGACGGGCCGCCGAAAACATTCAGTACTTC.

V is TRBV7-9 and J is TRBJ2-3; unclear D gene. The CDR3 loop spans 14 amino acids. CDR1 SEHNR and CDR2 FQNEAQ come from the germline V gene (reference sequence). V was cut by 5 bases and J by 6 bases, with 15 bases left in between. CDR3 DNA sequence: TGTGCCAGCAGCGCCGATTTCGCATGGGATACGCAGTATTTT. This translates into CASSADFAWDTQYF.

The chain carries TRBV9 and TRBJ1-5, with 7 nucleotides matching TRBD1. Germline-derived CDR1 and CDR2 are SGDLS and YYNGEE. The V and J ends lost 5 bases and 0 bases, in that order; junction bases with no gene match: 14. The CDR3 extends over 18 amino acids. The CDR3 bases are TGTGCCAGCAGAAAATGGGGCAGGGGGGCAGATAGCAATCAGCCCCAGCATTTT. This codes for CASRKWGRGADSNQPQHF.

Concerning this clonotype: With a much larger clone just one base away, this may be a read error. The chain uses TRBV7-9 and TRBJ2-5; D unresolved. Germline loops: CDR1 SEHNR, CDR2 FQNEAQ (reference sequence). The CDR3 totals 9 residues. V was trimmed by 8 bases and J by 5 bases, leaving 3 bases between them. The CDR3 protein is CASWETQYF. CDR3 sequence (DNA): TGTGCCAGCTGGGAGACCCAGTACTTC.

A remark on this clonotype: Mismatch with germline at one junction end may stem from a read error. The rearrangement joins TRBV3-1 to TRBJ1-2; the D is unclear. The CDR3 is made up of 12 amino acids. Per germline, CDR1 LGHDT and CDR2 YNNKEL (reference sequence). The DNA of the CDR3 is TGCGCCAGCTATTCAGGTGTTCATGGCTACACCTTC. This codes for CASYSGVHGYTF. The whole variable domain, filled in from reference TRBV3-1 and TRBJ1-2, reads DTAVSQTPKYLVTQMGNDKSIKCEQNLGHDTMYWYKQDSKKFLKIMFSYNNKELIINETVPNRFSPKSPDKAHLNLHINSLELGDSAVYFCASYSGVHGYTFGSGTRLTVV.

This clonotype occurred once. This chain links TRBV6-2 or TRBV6-3 with TRBJ2-3; a possible D gene is TRBD2 (5 bases). Germline CDR1 and CDR2: MNHEY and SVGEGT. V lost 0 bases, J lost 2 bases, and 9 bases lay in between. This CDR3 spans 15 amino acids. CDR3 nucleotide sequence: TGTGCCAGCAGTTACTCTAGGACTCACACAGATACGCAGTATTTT. Protein product: CASSYSRTHTDTQYF.

The V and J genes are TRBV10-2 and TRBJ1-2; no clear D. Germline values: CDR1 WSHSY, CDR2 SAAADI. The V end was cut by 6 bases, the J end by 1 base, with 18 bases between. This CDR3 has 16 residues. Written as DNA, the CDR3 is TGCGCCAGCAGGGTCGGCGGTCGCAGCTTTAACTATGGCTACACCTTC. It translates to CASRVGGRSFNYGYTF.

The rearrangement links TRBV20-1 to TRBJ2-7; 8 nucleotides match TRBD2. The trim removed 6 bases at V and 7 bases at J, leaving 11 bases unmatched. Germline V lookup: CDR1 DFQATT, CDR2 SNEGSKA (reference sequence). The CDR3 extends over 13 amino acids. CDR3 bases: TGCAGTGCACCCTCGGGGGGGGCGAAAGAGCAGTACTTC. Translation: CSAPSGGAKEQYF.

This clonotype was counted a few times. The chain combines TRBV7-2 with TRBJ2-5; 12 nucleotides match TRBD2. Losses at the gene ends were 5 bases for V and 2 bases for J; bases not matched to a gene: 6. The germline gives CDR1 SGHTA, CDR2 FQGNSA. The CDR3 sequence is 16 residues long. The CDR3 protein is CASSALLAGGQETQYF. CDR3 sequence (DNA): TGTGCCAGCAGCGCTCTACTAGCGGGGGGACAAGAGACCCAGTACTTC.

This clonotype turned up a few times. J is TRBJ2-3 and V is TRBV11-2, with 8 bases aligning to TRBD2. Germline trimming cut 4 bases from V and 2 bases from J; bases unmatched to any gene: 8. The germline V gene has CDR1 SGHAT and CDR2 FQNNGV. The CDR3 is 16 residues long. Written as DNA, the CDR3 is TGTGCCAGCAGCTACCAGAGCGGGAGTCCCACAGATACGCAGTATTTT. Its translation: CASSYQSGSPTDTQYF.

This chain joins TRBV29-1 and TRBJ2-1; 14 nucleotides agree with TRBD2. V lost 5 bases to trimming and J lost 1 base; unmatched junction nucleotides: 10. Germline assignment: CDR1 SQVTM and CDR2 ANQGSEA. This CDR3 contains 18 residues. The CDR3 nucleotides are TGCAGCGTTTACCTTTCGACTAGCGGGGGGGAGTCCTACAATGAGCAGTTCTTC. Protein: CSVYLSTSGGESYNEQFF.

The J gene is TRBJ2-3, the V gene TRBV27; 7 bases agree with TRBD1. The germline CDR1 and CDR2 sequences are MNHEY and SMNVEV (reference sequence). The CDR3 covers 16 residues. Trimming cost V 6 bases and J 4 bases; bases outside gene matches: 13. In nucleotides, the CDR3 is TGTGCCAGCAGCCCCGCTGACAGGGTGGGAGCAGATACGCAGTATTTT. The encoded protein is CASSPADRVGADTQYF.

In this sample, this clonotype turned up a few times. The chain carries TRBV15 and TRBJ1-2; D is possibly TRBD1 (5 bases). This CDR3 has 13 amino acids. Germline V CDR1 and CDR2: LNHNV, YYDKDF (reference sequence). V dropped 5 bases and J dropped 2 bases, with 9 bases sitting between them. CDR3: CATSLEGNYGYTF. The CDR3 bases are TGTGCCACCAGCCTAGAGGGGAACTATGGCTACACCTTC. Drawing the rest from reference TRBV15 and TRBJ1-2, the complete variable domain is DAMVIQNPRYQVTQFGKPVTLSCSQTLNHNVMYWYQQKSSQAPKLLFHYYDKDFNNEADTPDNFQSRRPNTSFCFLDIRSPGLGDTAMYLCATSLEGNYGYTFGSGTRLTVV.

This clonotype has only one observation. The chain is built from TRBV29-1 and TRBJ2-7, with D possibly being TRBD2 (6 bases). Germline V gene data show CDR1 as SQVTM and CDR2 as ANQGSEA. Trimming took off 6 bases at V and 5 bases at J, with 14 bases between the two ends. The CDR3 loop spans 12 amino acids. CDR3 bases: TGCAGCGTGGGACGGGGGATAAACGAGCAGTACTTC. This encodes CSVGRGINEQYF.

The genes are TRBV7-9 and TRBJ1-4; weak D call: TRBD1 (6 bases). Germline V gives CDR1 SEHNR, CDR2 FQNEAQ (reference sequence). The CDR3 consists of 18 residues. The germline V and J ends were trimmed by 5 bases and 2 bases, with 21 bases remaining between them. Here the CDR3 DNA reads TGTGCCAGCAGCCGACCGGTCACAGGGACCGCCACTAATGAAAAACTGTTTTTT. Translated, it gives CASSRPVTGTATNEKLFF.

This chain connects TRBV20-1 to TRBJ1-4, with 9 bases identical to TRBD1. V shed 6 bases and J 7 bases; nucleotides not matched to a gene: 9. This CDR3 spans 14 amino acids. Per germline, CDR1 DFQATT and CDR2 SNEGSKA (reference sequence). The CDR3 region is CSARGQGDAEKLFF. CDR3 bases: TGCAGTGCGCGGGGACAGGGTGACGCTGAAAAACTGTTTTTT.